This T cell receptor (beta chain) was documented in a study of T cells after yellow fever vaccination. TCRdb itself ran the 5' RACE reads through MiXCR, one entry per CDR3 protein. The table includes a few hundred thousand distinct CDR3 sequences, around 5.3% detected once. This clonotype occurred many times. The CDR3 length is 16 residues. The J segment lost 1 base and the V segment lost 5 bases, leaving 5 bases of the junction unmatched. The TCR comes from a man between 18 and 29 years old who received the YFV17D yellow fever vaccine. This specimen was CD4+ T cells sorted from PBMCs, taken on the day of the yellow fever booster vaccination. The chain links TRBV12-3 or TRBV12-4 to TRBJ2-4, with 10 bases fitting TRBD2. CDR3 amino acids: CASSPTSGAAKNIQYF. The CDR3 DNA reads TGTGCCAGCAGTCCCACTAGCGGGGCGGCCAAAAACATTCAGTACTTC.